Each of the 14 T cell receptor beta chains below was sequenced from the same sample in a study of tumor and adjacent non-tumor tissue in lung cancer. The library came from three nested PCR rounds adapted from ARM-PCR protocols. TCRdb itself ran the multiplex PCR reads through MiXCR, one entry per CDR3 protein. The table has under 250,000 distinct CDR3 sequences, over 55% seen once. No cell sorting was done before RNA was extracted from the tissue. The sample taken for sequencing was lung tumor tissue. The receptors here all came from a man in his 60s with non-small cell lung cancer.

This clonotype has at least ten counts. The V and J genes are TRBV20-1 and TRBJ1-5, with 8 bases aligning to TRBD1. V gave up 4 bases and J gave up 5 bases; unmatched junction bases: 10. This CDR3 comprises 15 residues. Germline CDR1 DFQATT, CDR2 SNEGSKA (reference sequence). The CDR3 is CSATDRAHSYQPQHF. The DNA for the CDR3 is TGCAGTGCTACGGACAGGGCCCATTCGTATCAGCCCCAGCATTTT.

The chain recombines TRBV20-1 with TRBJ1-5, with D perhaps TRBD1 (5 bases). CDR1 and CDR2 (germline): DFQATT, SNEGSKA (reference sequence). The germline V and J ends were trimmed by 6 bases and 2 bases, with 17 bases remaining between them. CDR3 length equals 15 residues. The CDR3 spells CSARNSWGRNQPQHF. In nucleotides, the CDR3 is TGCAGTGCCAGAAACTCCTGGGGCCGCAATCAGCCCCAGCATTTT.

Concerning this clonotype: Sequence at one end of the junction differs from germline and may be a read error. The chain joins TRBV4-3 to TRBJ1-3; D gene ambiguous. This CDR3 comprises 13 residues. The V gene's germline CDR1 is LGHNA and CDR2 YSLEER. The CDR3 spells CASSQGAQNTIYF. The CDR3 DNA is TGCGCCAGTAGCCAAGGAGCCCAAAACACCATATATTTT.

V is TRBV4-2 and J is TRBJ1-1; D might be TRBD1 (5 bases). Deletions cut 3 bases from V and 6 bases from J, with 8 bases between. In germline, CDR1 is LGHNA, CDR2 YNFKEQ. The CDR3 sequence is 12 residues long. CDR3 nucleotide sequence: TGTGCCAGCAGCCACTGGGGGGCTGAAGCTTTCTTT. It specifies CASSHWGAEAFF.

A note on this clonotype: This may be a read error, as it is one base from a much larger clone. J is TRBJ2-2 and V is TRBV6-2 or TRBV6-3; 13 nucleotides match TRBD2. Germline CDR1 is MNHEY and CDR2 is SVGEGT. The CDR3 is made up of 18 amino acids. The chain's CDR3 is CANSYSLGLAGVTGELFF. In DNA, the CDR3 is TGTGCCAACAGTTACTCCCTCGGACTAGCGGGAGTCACCGGGGAGCTGTTTTTT.

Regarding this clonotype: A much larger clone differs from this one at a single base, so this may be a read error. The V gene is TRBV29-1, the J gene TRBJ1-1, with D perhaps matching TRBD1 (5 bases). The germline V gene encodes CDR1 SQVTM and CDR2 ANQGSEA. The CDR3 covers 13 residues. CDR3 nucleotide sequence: TGCAGCGTTGCGGCGGGACCTAACACTGAAGCTTCCTTT. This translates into CSVAAGPNTEASF.

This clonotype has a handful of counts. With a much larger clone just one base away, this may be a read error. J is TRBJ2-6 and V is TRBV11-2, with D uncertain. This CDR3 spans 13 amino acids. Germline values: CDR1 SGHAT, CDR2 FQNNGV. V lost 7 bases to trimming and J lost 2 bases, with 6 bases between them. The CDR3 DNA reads TGTGCCAGCATCCCGGCTGGGGCCAACGTCCTGACTTTC. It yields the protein CASIPAGANVLTF.

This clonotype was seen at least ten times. The CDR3 sequence: CSAPGTTRREQFF. DNA of the CDR3: TGCAGTGCTCCCGGGACAACGCGCCGTGAGCAGTTCTTC. The rearrangement uses TRBV20-1 and TRBJ2-1; TRBD1 might be the D (6 bases). CDR1 is DFQATT and CDR2 is SNEGSKA in the germline V gene (reference sequence). CDR3 size: 13 residues. V was clipped by 5 bases and J by 9 bases, with 17 bases between them.

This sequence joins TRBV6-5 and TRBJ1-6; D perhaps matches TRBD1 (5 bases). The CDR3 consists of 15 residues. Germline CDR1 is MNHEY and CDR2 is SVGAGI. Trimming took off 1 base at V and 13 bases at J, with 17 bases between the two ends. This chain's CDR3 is CASSYLGEPQGPLHF. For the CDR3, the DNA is TGTGCCAGCAGTTACTTGGGGGAGCCCCAAGGGCCCCTCCACTTT.

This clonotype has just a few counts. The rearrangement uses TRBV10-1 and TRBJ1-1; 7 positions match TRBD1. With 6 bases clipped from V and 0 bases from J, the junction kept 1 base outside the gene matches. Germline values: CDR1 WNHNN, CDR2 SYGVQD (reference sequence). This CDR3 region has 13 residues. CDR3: CASRQGMNTEAFF. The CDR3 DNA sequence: TGCGCCAGCAGACAGGGGATGAACACTGAAGCTTTCTTT.

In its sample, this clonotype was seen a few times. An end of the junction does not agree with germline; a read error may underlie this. CDR3 loop: CSARGLAGVGLGETQYF. In DNA form, the CDR3 reads TGCAGCGCTAGGGGTCTAGCGGGAGTCGGGCTAGGAGAGACCCAGTACTTC. The rearrangement uses TRBV20-1 and TRBJ2-5; 10 nucleotides align to TRBD2. The CDR3 has 17 residues. Looked up from germline, CDR1 is DFQATT and CDR2 is SNEGSKA (reference sequence).

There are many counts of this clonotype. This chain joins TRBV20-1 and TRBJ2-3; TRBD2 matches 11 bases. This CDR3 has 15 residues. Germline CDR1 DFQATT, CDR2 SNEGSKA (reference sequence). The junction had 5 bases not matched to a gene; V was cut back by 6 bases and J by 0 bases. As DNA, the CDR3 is TGCAGTGCGACTAGCGGGAACGACAGCACAGATACGCAGTATTTT. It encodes CSATSGNDSTDTQYF.

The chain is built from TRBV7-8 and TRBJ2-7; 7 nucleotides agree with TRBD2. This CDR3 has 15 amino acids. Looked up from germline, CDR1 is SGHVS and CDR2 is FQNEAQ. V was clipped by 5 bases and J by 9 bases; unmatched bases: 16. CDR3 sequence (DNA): TGTGCCAGCAGCCCTCGGTTAACTAGTGGCGGGGGGCAGTACTTC. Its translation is CASSPRLTSGGGQYF.

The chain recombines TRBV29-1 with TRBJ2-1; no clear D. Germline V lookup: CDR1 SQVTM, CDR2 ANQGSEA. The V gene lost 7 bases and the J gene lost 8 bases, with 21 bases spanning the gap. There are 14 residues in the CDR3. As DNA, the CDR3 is TGCAGCGGCGTGAAGGCAGGAGACTCGGATGAGCAGTTCTTC. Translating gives CSGVKAGDSDEQFF.